Listed below are T cell receptor beta chains from one sample, sequenced in a study of naive CD8 T cells in extremely preterm neonates. Method: immunoSEQ multiplex PCR; TCRdb's copy keeps in-frame clones and lacks some. The sample shows 5,500 to 6,500 clones, 95% to 97% of them seen only once. Sequencing was carried out using naive CD8+ T cells from blood. The source is a human donor in good health. Each CDR3 is given with its conserved first and last residue. The D gene is left open where the match is weak. Clone size appears in some rows only: once, few, many, or a class for an expanded clone.

J: TRBJ2-3; size: -; D: -; V: TRBV27; DNA: TGTGCCAGCAGTTTATCCAGGGCAGATACGCAGTATTTT; CDR3: CASSLSRADTQYF
J: TRBJ1-2; size: -; D: TRBD1; V: TRBV19; DNA: TGTGCCAGTAGTAACCCACGCACCGGGACAGGGGGCAAGGGGTATGGCTACACCTTC; CDR3: CASSNPRTGTGGKGYGYTF
J: TRBJ1-2; size: -; D: -; V: TRBV28; DNA: TGTGCCAGCAGTTTTTCGGACAAGGTTGGTGGCTACACCTTC; CDR3: CASSFSDKVGGYTF
J: TRBJ2-3; size: -; D: -; V: TRBV11-3; DNA: TGTGCCAGCAGCTCTAGGGGCGAGGCGCAGTATTTT; CDR3: CASSSRGEAQYF
J: TRBJ1-1; size: once; D: -; V: TRBV28; DNA: TGTGCCAGCAGTGCCTCGGGGGGCGAACGAACGAACACTGAAGCTTTCTTT; CDR3: CASSASGGERTNTEAFF
J: TRBJ2-3; size: -; D: -; V: TRBV7-2; DNA: TGTGCCAGCAGCTTAGTAGGGCAGGGCGTGGCAGATACGCAGTATTTT; CDR3: CASSLVGQGVADTQYF
J: TRBJ1-6; size: -; D: TRBD1; V: TRBV2; DNA: TGTGCCAGCAGTGATCAGGGGGGATCACCCCTCCACTTT; CDR3: CASSDQGGSPLHF
J: TRBJ1-4; size: -; D: -; V: TRBV6-5; DNA: TGTGCCAGCAGGGGGGACATCCTGAATGAAAAACTGTTTTTT; CDR3: CASRGDILNEKLFF
J: TRBJ1-2; size: -; D: TRBD1; V: TRBV5-4; DNA: TGTGCCAGCAGCTTGGACACAGGGGACTATGGCTACACCTTC; CDR3: CASSLDTGDYGYTF
J: TRBJ2-7; size: -; D: -; V: TRBV4-1; DNA: TGCGCCAGCAGCAGCTCACTACGGAGGGTTTACGAGCAGTACTTC; CDR3: CASSSSLRRVYEQYF
J: TRBJ1-5; size: -; D: -; V: TRBV27; DNA: TGTGCCAGCAGTTTAGTAGTAGGGGATCAGCCCCAGCATTTT; CDR3: CASSLVVGDQPQHF
J: TRBJ2-4; size: -; D: -; V: TRBV2; DNA: TGTGCCAGCAGTCTTACTTCAGCCAAAAACATTCAGTACTTC; CDR3: CASSLTSAKNIQYF
J: TRBJ1-2; size: -; D: -; V: TRBV20-1; DNA: TGCAGTGCTTCCAAACAGGGTAACACCTTC; CDR3: CSASKQGNTF
J: TRBJ1-1; size: -; D: -; V: TRBV5-1; DNA: TGCGCCAGCAGGGGCGGGGGACTCCTAACTGAAGCTTTCTTT; CDR3: CASRGGGLLTEAFF